The 28 T cell receptor beta chains listed next were all sequenced from one sample in a study of blood T cell repertoires in COVID-19. The method was immunoSEQ multiplex PCR; TCRdb's version includes in-frame clones alone and lacks a portion of them. The table records about 63,000 clones, 76% of them present only once. Sequenced sample: peripheral blood. The receptors shown here come from a woman at least 80 years old with acute or convalescent COVID-19.

The genes are TRBV10-3 and TRBJ2-7; 7 nucleotides align to TRBD1. The V segment lost 2 bases and the J segment 3 bases; nucleotides outside the gene matches: 10. The germline V gene has CDR1 ENHRY and CDR2 SYGVKD. CDR3 length equals 16 residues. CDR3 bases: TGTGCCATCAGTGAGAAAACGACAGGGATGAACTACGAGCAGTACTTC. Amino acid sequence: CAISEKTTGMNYEQYF.

The gene calls are TRBV25-1 and TRBJ2-7, with 10 nucleotides matching TRBD1. The CDR3 sequence is 16 residues long. Germline values: CDR1 MGHDK, CDR2 SYGVNS. The trim removed 4 bases at V and 3 bases at J, leaving 9 bases unmatched. CDR3 amino acids: CASSVSPGTGVYEQYF. In DNA, the CDR3 is TGTGCCAGCAGTGTTTCACCCGGGACAGGGGTCTACGAGCAGTACTTC.

The rearrangement uses TRBV7-3 and TRBJ2-1; D may be TRBD1 (5 bases). V dropped 4 bases and J dropped 3 bases, with 7 bases sitting between them. The length of the CDR3 is 13 residues. Germline assignment: CDR1 SGHTA and CDR2 FQGTGA. CDR3: CASSSDIYNEQFF. In DNA, the CDR3 is TGTGCCAGCAGCTCGGACATCTACAATGAGCAGTTCTTC.

The chain combines TRBV7-2 with TRBJ2-5; D is possibly TRBD2 (5 bases). This CDR3 is 15 amino acids long. Trimming removed 4 bases from V and 2 bases from J, with 14 bases in between. Germline loops: CDR1 SGHTA, CDR2 FQGNSA. The CDR3 coding sequence is TGTGCCAGCAGCTACCTAGCCCGTGCACAAGAGACCCAGTACTTC. Translating it yields CASSYLARAQETQYF. Filled out from reference TRBV7-2 and TRBJ2-5, the complete variable domain reads GAGVSQSPSNKVTEKGKDVELRCDPISGHTALYWYRQSLGQGLEFLIYFQGNSAPDKSGLPSDRFSAERTGGSVSTLTIQRTQQEDSAVYLCASSYLARAQETQYFGPGTRLLVL.

V is TRBV14 and J is TRBJ1-1; D is unclear. This CDR3 is 12 amino acids long. V lost 1 base and J lost 9, with 9 bases in between. The germline V gene has CDR1 SGHDN and CDR2 FVKESK. CDR3 in amino acids: CASSQAGYKAFF. CDR3 nucleotide sequence: TGTGCCAGCAGCCAAGCAGGATATAAAGCTTTCTTT.

This chain uses TRBV11-1 with TRBJ2-1; the D gene is possibly TRBD2 (6 bases). CDR3 size: 16 residues. Germline CDR1 SGHAT, CDR2 FQDESV (reference sequence). The V and J ends lost 5 bases and 2 bases respectively, with 16 bases between them. The CDR3 DNA reads TGTGCCAGCAGCCTAACGGGGACTCCAACCTACAATGAGCAGTTCTTC. Protein product: CASSLTGTPTYNEQFF.

V and J are TRBV2 and TRBJ2-7; 10 bases are shared with TRBD2. The CDR3 consists of 16 residues. Germline lookup yields CDR1 SNHLY and CDR2 FYNNEI. Losses at the gene ends were 0 bases for V and 2 bases for J; bases not matched to a gene: 4. CDR3 nucleotides: TGTGCCAGCAGTGAAGCTTGGAGCGGGAGGGCCTACGAGCAGTACTTC. Protein sequence: CASSEAWSGRAYEQYF.

J is TRBJ2-3 and V is TRBV4-1, with D possibly being TRBD2 (7 bases). This CDR3 region has 18 residues. CDR1 and CDR2 (germline): MGHRA, YSYEKL. V lost 0 bases and J lost 7, with 23 bases in between. Here the CDR3 reads CASSQDRGGAGKKHTQYF. The CDR3 region has the DNA TGCGCCAGCAGCCAAGATCGAGGGGGAGCGGGAAAGAAGCATACGCAGTATTTT.

The chain combines TRBV6-2 or TRBV6-3 with TRBJ2-1, with D unresolved. Germline V gene data show CDR1 as MNHEY and CDR2 as SVGEGT. The CDR3 length is 12 residues. V was pared by 5 bases and J by 7 bases, with 9 bases between. CDR3 in amino acids: CASSQPGNEQFF. The CDR3 DNA reads TGTGCCAGCAGTCAGCCCGGGAATGAGCAGTTCTTC.

The CDR3 DNA reads TGTGCCAGCAGTTCACCCTACAGGGGCGATGGCTACACCTTC. It is translated as CASSSPYRGDGYTF. The rearrangement joins TRBV27 to TRBJ1-2; 7 nucleotides match TRBD1. This CDR3 has 14 amino acids. Germline assignment: CDR1 MNHEY and CDR2 SMNVEV (reference sequence). Trimming took 4 bases from V and 6 from J; bases not matched to a gene: 8.

This clone was recorded once. This rearrangement joins TRBV5-4 to TRBJ2-7; 13 nucleotides align to TRBD2. Germline values: CDR1 SGHNT, CDR2 YYREEE (reference sequence). The CDR3 has 15 amino acids. The V segment lost 4 bases and the J segment 5 bases; nucleotides outside the gene matches: 6. The DNA of the CDR3 is TGTGCCAGCAGCCTACTAGCGGGAGGGTCCAACGAGCAGTACTTC. Protein product: CASSLLAGGSNEQYF.

This rearrangement joins TRBV28 to TRBJ2-1; 7 nucleotides line up with TRBD1. The CDR3 totals 17 residues. Unmatched junction bases numbered 11, after V lost 6 bases and J lost 0 bases. Per germline, CDR1 MDHEN and CDR2 SYDVKM. The CDR3: CASRPSPGQTSYNEQFF. The CDR3 bases are TGTGCCAGCAGACCATCCCCGGGACAGACCTCCTACAATGAGCAGTTCTTC.

The chain recombines TRBV11-1 with TRBJ1-2, with D perhaps matching TRBD1 (5 bases). The V and J ends lost 5 bases and 8 bases respectively, with 15 bases between them. The CDR3 is 13 amino acids. Germline CDR1 is SGHAT and CDR2 is FQDESV (reference sequence). The CDR3 bases are TGTGCCAGCAGCGCAGGGACTCGCTCCGGCTACACCTTC. Its protein product is CASSAGTRSGYTF.

V usage is TRBV5-1 and J usage is TRBJ1-1; D is uncertain. The germline V gene has CDR1 SGHRS and CDR2 YFSETQ. The V end was cut by 4 bases, the J end by 2 bases, with 9 bases between. The length of the CDR3 is 13 residues. The CDR3 region has the DNA TGCGCCAGCAGCCCAACAGACAACACTGAAGCTTTCTTT. Its protein product is CASSPTDNTEAFF.

The chain employs TRBV6-1 and TRBJ1-4, with D unresolved. Germline CDR1 MNHNS, CDR2 SASEGT. V was trimmed by 0 bases and J by 5 bases, leaving 10 bases between them. CDR3 length: 15 amino acids. CDR3 nucleotide sequence: TGTGCCAGCAGTGAAGCGAGGATGCTGAATGAAAAACTGTTTTTT. Residues: CASSEARMLNEKLFF.

The chain couples TRBV7-3 to TRBJ2-1, with D perhaps matching TRBD1 (6 bases). The CDR3 is made up of 16 amino acids. The germline CDR1 and CDR2 sequences are SGHTA and FQGTGA. V lost 3 bases to trimming and J lost 0 bases, with 12 bases between them. The DNA of the CDR3 is TGTGCCAGCAGCTTGACCGGGACACGCTCCTACAATGAGCAGTTCTTC. Its protein is CASSLTGTRSYNEQFF. The entire variable domain, with the rest obtained from reference TRBV7-3 and TRBJ2-1, is as follows: GAGVSQTPSNKVTEKGKYVELRCDPISGHTALYWYRQSLGQGPEFLIYFQGTGAADDSGLPNDRFFAVRPEGSVSTLKIQRTERGDSAVYLCASSLTGTRSYNEQFFGPGTRLTVL.

The chain combines TRBV5-1 with TRBJ2-5; TRBD2 aligns across 13 bases. This CDR3 comprises 16 residues. Unmatched junction bases numbered 4, after V lost 4 bases and J lost 1 base. CDR1 and CDR2 from the germline V gene are SGHRS and YFSETQ. Written as DNA, the CDR3 is TGCGCCAGCAGCATCGGGACTAGCGGGGTCCAAGAGACCCAGTACTTC. Protein: CASSIGTSGVQETQYF.

This chain connects TRBV4-2 to TRBJ1-4; no clear D gene. CDR1 and CDR2 (germline): LGHNA, YNFKEQ. The ends were cut back, 1 base at V and 11 bases at J, with 11 bases in the middle. This CDR3 is built from 13 residues. The CDR3: CASSQGGKEKLFF. The CDR3 bases are TGTGCCAGCAGCCAAGGAGGCAAGGAGAAACTGTTTTTT.

The J gene is TRBJ1-4, the V gene TRBV2, with TRBD1 identical over 8 bases. This CDR3 is built from 14 residues. Trimming at V came to 6 bases and at J to 4 bases, leaving 4 bases not matched to a gene. Germline lookup yields CDR1 SNHLY and CDR2 FYNNEI. The CDR3 DNA is TGTGCCAGCAGATCAGGGGGCTTTAATGAAAAACTGTTTTTT. Translation: CASRSGGFNEKLFF.

This clone was detected a few times. The chain carries TRBV2 and TRBJ1-4; weak D call: TRBD1 (6 bases). Germline lookup yields CDR1 SNHLY and CDR2 FYNNEI. The CDR3 totals 14 residues. V lost 3 bases, J lost 8 bases, and 13 bases lay in between. CDR3 in amino acids: CASSDRTGFEKLFF. Written as DNA, the CDR3 is TGTGCCAGCAGTGACCGAACAGGGTTCGAAAAACTGTTTTTT.

The CDR3 region has the DNA TGTGCCAGCGAGGCGGTGCAGGGGTTTTCACCCCTCCACTTT. Translating it yields CASEAVQGFSPLHF. The rearrangement uses TRBV25-1 and TRBJ1-6; D possibly corresponds to TRBD1 (6 bases). Trimming stripped 8 bases from V and 9 bases from J, with 17 bases between. The CDR3 has 14 amino acids. CDR1 and CDR2 (germline): MGHDK, SYGVNS.

The genes are TRBV4-2 and TRBJ2-7, with 10 bases aligning to TRBD1. V trimming: 1 base; J trimming: 4 bases; junction bases outside the gene matches: 4. CDR1 and CDR2 from the germline V gene are LGHNA and YNFKEQ. The CDR3 consists of 15 residues. The CDR3 region has the DNA TGTGCCAGCAGCCAAGGGACAGGGGGAAGATACGAGCAGTACTTC. Its protein product is CASSQGTGGRYEQYF.

This clone turned up a few times. CDR3 in amino acids: CASSLGTSGRGGEQFF. Here the CDR3 DNA reads TGCGCCAGCAGCTTGGGGACTAGCGGGAGAGGCGGTGAGCAGTTCTTC. This chain connects TRBV5-1 to TRBJ2-1, with 13 nucleotides matching TRBD2. This CDR3 is 16 amino acids long. The J segment lost 9 bases and the V segment lost 0 bases, leaving 6 bases of the junction unmatched. CDR1 SGHRS and CDR2 YFSETQ come from the germline V gene.

This chain uses TRBV19 with TRBJ1-2; D perhaps matches TRBD1 (5 bases). The CDR3 consists of 16 residues. Trimming cost V 2 bases and J 3 bases, with 16 bases left between them. Germline V gene lookup returns CDR1 LNHDA and CDR2 SQIVND (reference sequence). CDR3 sequence reads: CASSITWRTGDYGYTF. The CDR3 DNA follows: TGTGCCAGTAGTATAACTTGGCGGACGGGGGACTATGGCTACACCTTC.

The chain couples TRBV5-6 to TRBJ2-7; TRBD2 matches 11 bases. CDR1 and CDR2 from the germline V gene are SGHDT and YYEEEE. CDR3 length: 16 amino acids. The trim removed 3 bases at V and 3 bases at J, leaving 8 bases unmatched. CDR3 sequence: CASSSLGGTSGYEQYF. In nucleotides, the CDR3 is TGTGCCAGCAGCTCCCTCGGCGGGACTAGCGGCTACGAGCAGTACTTC.

This clone came up a few times. The genes are TRBV29-1 and TRBJ2-3; TRBD2 matches 12 bases. Germline-derived CDR1 and CDR2 are SQVTM and ANQGSEA. The CDR3 runs 14 residues. J lost 4 bases, V lost 4 bases, and 3 bases had no gene match. DNA of the CDR3: TGCAGCGTTGGACTAGCGGGAGTAGCAGATACGCAGTATTTT. Amino acids: CSVGLAGVADTQYF.

The chain combines TRBV10-2 with TRBJ2-1; possible D gene TRBD1, 6 bases. V lost 6 bases and J lost 7, with 22 bases in between. The germline gives CDR1 WSHSY, CDR2 SAAADI. This CDR3 has 16 residues. DNA of the CDR3: TGCGCCAGCAGGGGGGTCGGACAGCCTAGAGAAAATGAGCAGTTCTTC. Its translation: CASRGVGQPRENEQFF.

The CDR3 coding sequence is TGTGCCAGCAGTAAGTTATTGGGACAGGGAAATAGCGACTACGAGCAGTACTTC. Residues: CASSKLLGQGNSDYEQYF. The gene calls are TRBV6-2 or TRBV6-3 and TRBJ2-7, with TRBD1 identical over 9 bases. The CDR3 spans 18 residues. Looked up from germline, CDR1 is MNHEY and CDR2 is SVGEGT. V gave up 5 bases and J gave up 3 bases; unmatched junction bases: 17.